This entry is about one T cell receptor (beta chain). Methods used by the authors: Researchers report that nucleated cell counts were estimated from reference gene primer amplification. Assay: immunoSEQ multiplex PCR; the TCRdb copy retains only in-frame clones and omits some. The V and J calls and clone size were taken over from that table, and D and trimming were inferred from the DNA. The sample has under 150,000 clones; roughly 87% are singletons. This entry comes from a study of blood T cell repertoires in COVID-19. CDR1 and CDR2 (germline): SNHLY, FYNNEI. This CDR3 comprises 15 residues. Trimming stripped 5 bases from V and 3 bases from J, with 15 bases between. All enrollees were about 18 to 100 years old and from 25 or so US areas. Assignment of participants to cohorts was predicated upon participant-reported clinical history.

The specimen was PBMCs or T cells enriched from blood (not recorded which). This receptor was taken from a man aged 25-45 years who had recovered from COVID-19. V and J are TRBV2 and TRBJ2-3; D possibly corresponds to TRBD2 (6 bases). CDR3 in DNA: TGTGCCAGCAGTCAGGTCGGGAGTGGTACAGATACGCAGTATTTT. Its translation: CASSQVGSGTDTQYF.